This T cell receptor (beta chain) is drawn from a study of cytomegalovirus exposure and HLA in healthy donors. Study-level points and caveats: Sequencing depth across donors, presence/absence analyses assumed, was roughly uniform. An analysis done earlier found most TCR beta V segments productive about 87% or about 30% of the time.

The study ran its PCR with 60 Vbeta and 13 Jbeta primers. Original processing notes: In a later analysis, approximately 80 million unique TCR beta chains included roughly 11 million shared by two or more donors. The protocol was immunoSEQ multiplex PCR, while the TCRdb copy is restricted to in-frame clones and leaves out a portion. V and J calls and clone size follow that table, whereas D and trimming were derived from the DNA. The sample holds 100,000 to 150,000 clones, 65% to 85% seen once. V gave up 4 bases and J gave up 8 bases, with 18 bases separating them. The CDR3 consists of 14 residues. Germline lookup yields CDR1 GTSNPN and CDR2 SVGIG (reference sequence). Notes on this clone: Its specificity is unknown.

The rearrangement uses TRBV30 and TRBJ2-1; perhaps TRBD2 as D (7 bases). The sequencing sample was made of PBMCs. The sequence was obtained from a boy aged 5-17 years in good health and CMV-seronegative. CDR3 sequence reads: CAWIGLGGLDEQFF. CDR3 bases: TGTGCCTGGATCGGACTAGGGGGGTTGGATGAGCAGTTCTTC.